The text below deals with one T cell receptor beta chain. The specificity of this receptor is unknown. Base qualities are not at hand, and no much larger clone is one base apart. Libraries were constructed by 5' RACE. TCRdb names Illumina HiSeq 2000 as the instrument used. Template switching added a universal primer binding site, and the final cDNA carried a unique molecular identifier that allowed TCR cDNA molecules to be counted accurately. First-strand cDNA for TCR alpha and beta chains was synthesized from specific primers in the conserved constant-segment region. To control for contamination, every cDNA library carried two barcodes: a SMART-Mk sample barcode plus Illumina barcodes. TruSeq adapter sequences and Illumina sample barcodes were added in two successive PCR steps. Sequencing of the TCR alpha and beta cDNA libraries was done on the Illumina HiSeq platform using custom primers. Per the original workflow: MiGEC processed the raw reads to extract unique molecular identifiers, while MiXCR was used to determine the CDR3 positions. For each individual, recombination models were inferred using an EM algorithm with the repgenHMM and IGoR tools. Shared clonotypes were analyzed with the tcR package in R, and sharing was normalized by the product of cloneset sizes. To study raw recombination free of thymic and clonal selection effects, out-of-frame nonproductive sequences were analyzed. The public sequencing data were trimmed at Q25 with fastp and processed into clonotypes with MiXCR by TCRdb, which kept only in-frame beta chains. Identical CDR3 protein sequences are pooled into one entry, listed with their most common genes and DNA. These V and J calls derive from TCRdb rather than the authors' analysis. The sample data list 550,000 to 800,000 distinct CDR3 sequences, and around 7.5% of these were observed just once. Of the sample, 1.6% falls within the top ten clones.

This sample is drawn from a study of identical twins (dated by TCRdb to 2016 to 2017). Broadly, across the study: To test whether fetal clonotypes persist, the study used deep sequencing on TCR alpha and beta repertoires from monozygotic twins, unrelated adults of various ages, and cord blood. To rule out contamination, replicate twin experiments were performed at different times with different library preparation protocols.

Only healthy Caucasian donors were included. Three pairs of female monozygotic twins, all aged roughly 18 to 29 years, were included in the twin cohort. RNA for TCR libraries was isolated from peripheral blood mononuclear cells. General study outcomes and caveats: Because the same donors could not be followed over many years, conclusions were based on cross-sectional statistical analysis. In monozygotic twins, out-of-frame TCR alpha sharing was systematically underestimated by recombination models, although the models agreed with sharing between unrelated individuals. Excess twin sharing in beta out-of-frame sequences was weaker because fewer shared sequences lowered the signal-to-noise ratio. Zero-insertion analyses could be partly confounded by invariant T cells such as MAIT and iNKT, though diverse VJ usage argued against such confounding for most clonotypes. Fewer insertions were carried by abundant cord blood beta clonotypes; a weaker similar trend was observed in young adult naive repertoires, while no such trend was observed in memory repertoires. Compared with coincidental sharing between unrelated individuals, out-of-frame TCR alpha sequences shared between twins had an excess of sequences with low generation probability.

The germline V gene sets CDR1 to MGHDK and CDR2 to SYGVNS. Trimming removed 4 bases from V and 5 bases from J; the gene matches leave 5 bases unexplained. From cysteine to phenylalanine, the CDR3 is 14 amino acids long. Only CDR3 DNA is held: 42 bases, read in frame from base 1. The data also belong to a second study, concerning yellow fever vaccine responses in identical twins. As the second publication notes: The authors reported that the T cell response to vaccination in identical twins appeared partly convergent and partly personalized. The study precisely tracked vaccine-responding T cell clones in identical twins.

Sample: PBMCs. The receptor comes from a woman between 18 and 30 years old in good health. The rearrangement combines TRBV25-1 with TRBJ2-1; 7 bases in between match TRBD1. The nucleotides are TGTGCCAGCAGTGGCGGACAGGAACACAATGAGCAGTTCTTC. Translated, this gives CASSGGQEHNEQFF.